The clone carrying this T cell receptor beta chain came up many times. What it recognizes is unknown. The sample belongs to a study of CD8+CD57+ T cells in acquired aplastic anemia. On the study more broadly: DNA recovered from sorted CD4+ and CD8+ cells had a mean of approximately 3.2 ug. For CD4+ cells, healthy donors had an average of about 11 million reads. General study results and limits: Patient and control CD8+ Simpson's diversity was not significantly different. It was found that twenty-nine CD8+ CDR3 sequences were shared between patients and controls.

Profiling that covered TCR beta VDJ and CDR3 relied on genomic DNA as its template. TCRdb analysed the reads with MiXCR anew, one entry per CDR3 protein. The sample contains 150,000 to 200,000 distinct CDR3 sequences, 50% to 75% of which appear only once. CDR3 length equals 18 residues. Germline lookup yields CDR1 SGHDN and CDR2 FVKESK. Trimming took 1 base from V and 6 from J, leaving 21 bases between them. The sequencing input was sorted CD4+, CD8+, or CD8+CD57+ T cells (not recorded which) from PBMCs. V is TRBV14 and J is TRBJ1-4; D gene ambiguous. The clonotype originates from a human donor in good health. The CDR3 is CASSQGGARRPRDEKLFF. The CDR3 DNA sequence: TGTGCCAGCAGCCAAGGAGGTGCGCGCAGGCCTCGAGATGAAAAACTGTTTTTT.